The source of this T cell receptor (beta chain) is a study of cytomegalovirus exposure and HLA in healthy donors. Study as a whole: Within an early data release were tens of millions of unique TCRs drawn from HLA-typed donors.

The germline gives CDR1 GTSNPN, CDR2 SVGIG (reference sequence). Between the trimmed V and J ends, which lost 2 bases and 8 bases, there was a span of 10 bases. The CDR3 runs 12 residues. PCR used 60 Vbeta primers and 13 Jbeta primers. Sequenced by immunoSEQ multiplex PCR; TCRdb stores in-frame clones only, minus some. The repertoire holds 85,000 to 100,000 clones, with around four fifths as singletons. As regards this clone: The antigen remains unidentified.

Study results and limitations: A later analysis reportedly found that, within productive TCRs, an Asian-associated ancestry cluster had fewer N-insertions than the mean observed across the roughly 630 donors. Segments of the TCR beta V type were, in most cases, productive about 87% or about 30% of the time in an earlier analysis. Associated with HLA alleles at 0.05 false discovery rate in a later analysis were 15,000 to 20,000 TCR beta sequences.

The genes are TRBV30 and TRBJ2-1; D gene ambiguous. Sequenced sample: PBMCs. This clonotype originated in a man aged 45 to 65 in good health and CMV-seropositive. This CDR3 is CAWSSIPYEQFF. CDR3 bases: TGTGCCTGGAGTTCTATCCCCTATGAGCAGTTCTTC.